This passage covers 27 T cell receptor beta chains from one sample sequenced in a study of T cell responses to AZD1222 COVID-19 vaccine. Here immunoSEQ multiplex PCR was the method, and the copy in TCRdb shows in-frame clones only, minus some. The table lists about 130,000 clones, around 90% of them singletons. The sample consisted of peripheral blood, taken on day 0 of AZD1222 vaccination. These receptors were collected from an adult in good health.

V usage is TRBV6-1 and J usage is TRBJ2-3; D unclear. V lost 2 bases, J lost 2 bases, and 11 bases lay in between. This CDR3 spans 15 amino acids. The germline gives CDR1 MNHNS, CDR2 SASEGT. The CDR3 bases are TGTGCCAGCAGTGAATGGGCCCTAAACACAGATACGCAGTATTTT. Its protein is CASSEWALNTDTQYF.

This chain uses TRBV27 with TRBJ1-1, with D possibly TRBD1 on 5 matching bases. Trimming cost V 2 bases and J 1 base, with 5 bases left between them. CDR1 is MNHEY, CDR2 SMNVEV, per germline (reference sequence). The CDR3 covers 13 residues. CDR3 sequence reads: CASSLRGNTEAFF. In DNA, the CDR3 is TGTGCCAGCAGTTTAAGGGGGAACACTGAAGCTTTCTTT.

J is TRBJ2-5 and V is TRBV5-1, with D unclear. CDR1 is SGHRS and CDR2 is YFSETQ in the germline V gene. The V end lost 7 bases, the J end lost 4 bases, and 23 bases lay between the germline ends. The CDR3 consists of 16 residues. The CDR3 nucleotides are TGCGCCAGCGGATGGAACGGCCAAGGCGAGACAGAGACCCAGTACTTC. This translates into CASGWNGQGETETQYF.

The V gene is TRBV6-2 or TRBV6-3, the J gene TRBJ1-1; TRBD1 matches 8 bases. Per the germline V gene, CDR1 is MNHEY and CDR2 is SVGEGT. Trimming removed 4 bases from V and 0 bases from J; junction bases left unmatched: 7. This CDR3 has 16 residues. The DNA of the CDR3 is TGTGCCAGCAGTTTCTCATGGGACAGGATGAACACTGAAGCTTTCTTT. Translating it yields CASSFSWDRMNTEAFF.

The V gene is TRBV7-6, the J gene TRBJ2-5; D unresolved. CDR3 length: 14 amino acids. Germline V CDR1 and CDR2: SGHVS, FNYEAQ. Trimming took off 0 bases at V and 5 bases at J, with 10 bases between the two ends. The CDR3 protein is CASSLAQSSETQYF. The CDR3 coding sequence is TGTGCCAGCAGCTTAGCGCAGTCGAGTGAGACCCAGTACTTC.

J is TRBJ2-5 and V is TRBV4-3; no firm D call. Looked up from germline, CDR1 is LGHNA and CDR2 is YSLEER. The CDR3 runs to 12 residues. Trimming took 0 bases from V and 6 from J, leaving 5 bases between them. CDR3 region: CASSQDWQTQYF. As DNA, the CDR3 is TGCGCCAGCAGCCAAGATTGGCAGACCCAGTACTTC.

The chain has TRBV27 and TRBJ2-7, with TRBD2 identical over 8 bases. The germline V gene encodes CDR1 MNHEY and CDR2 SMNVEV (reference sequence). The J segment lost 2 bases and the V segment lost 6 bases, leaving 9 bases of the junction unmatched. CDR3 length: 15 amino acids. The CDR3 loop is CASSPEGGGTYEQYF. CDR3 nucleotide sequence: TGTGCCAGCAGCCCGGAGGGCGGGGGGACCTACGAGCAGTACTTC.

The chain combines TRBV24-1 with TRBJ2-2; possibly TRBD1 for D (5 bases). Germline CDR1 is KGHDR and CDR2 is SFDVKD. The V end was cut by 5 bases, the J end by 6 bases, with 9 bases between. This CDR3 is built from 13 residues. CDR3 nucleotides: TGTGCCACCAGTGGGGTAGGGGCCGGGGAGCTGTTTTTT. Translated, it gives CATSGVGAGELFF.

CDR3 nucleotide sequence: TGTGCCACCAGCAGTGACGGTTGGAACACTGAAGCTTTCTTT. The encoded protein is CATSSDGWNTEAFF. The V gene is TRBV15, the J gene TRBJ1-1; D not resolved. Per the germline V gene, CDR1 is LNHNV and CDR2 is YYDKDF (reference sequence). The CDR3 runs 14 residues. The germline V and J ends were trimmed by 3 bases and 1 base, with 9 bases remaining between them.

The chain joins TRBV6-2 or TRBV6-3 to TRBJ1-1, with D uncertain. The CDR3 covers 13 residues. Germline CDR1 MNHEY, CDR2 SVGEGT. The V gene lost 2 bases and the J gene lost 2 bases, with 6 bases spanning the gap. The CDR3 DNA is TGTGCCAGCAGTTACGAGCGTAACACTGAAGCTTTCTTT. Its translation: CASSYERNTEAFF.

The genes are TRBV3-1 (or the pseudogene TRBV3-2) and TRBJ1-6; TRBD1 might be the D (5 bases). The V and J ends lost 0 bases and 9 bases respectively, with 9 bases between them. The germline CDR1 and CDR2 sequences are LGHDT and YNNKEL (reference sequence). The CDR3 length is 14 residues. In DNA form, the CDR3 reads TGTGCCAGCAGCCAAGATGGGGGAGGTTCACCCCTCCACTTT. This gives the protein CASSQDGGGSPLHF.

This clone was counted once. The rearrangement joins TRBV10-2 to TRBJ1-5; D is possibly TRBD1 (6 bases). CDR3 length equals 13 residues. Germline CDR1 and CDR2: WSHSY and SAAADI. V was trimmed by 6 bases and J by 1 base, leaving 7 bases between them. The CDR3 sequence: CASRTGSNQPQHF. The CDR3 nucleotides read TGCGCCAGCAGAACAGGGAGCAATCAGCCCCAGCATTTT.

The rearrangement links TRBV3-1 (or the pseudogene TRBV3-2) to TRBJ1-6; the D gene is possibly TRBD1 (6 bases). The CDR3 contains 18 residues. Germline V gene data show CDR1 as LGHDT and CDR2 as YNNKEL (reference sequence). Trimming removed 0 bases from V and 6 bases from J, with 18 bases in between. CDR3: CASSQDWVSGDPNSPLHF. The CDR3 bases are TGTGCCAGCAGCCAAGACTGGGTGTCAGGGGACCCTAATTCACCCCTCCACTTT.

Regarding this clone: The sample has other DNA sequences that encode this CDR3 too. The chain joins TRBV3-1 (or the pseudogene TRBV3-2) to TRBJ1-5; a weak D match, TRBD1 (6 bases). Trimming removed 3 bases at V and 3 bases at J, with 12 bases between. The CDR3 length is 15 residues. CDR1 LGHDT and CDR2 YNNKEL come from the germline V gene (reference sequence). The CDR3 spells CASSQATGINQPQHF. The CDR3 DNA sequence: TGTGCCAGCAGCCAGGCTACAGGGATCAATCAGCCCCAGCATTTT.

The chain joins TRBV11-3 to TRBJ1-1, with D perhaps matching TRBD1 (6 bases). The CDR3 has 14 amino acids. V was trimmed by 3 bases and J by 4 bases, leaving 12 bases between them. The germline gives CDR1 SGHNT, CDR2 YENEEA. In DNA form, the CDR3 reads TGTGCCAGCAGCTTTAGGGGGTCGAGCACTGAAGCTTTCTTT. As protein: CASSFRGSSTEAFF.

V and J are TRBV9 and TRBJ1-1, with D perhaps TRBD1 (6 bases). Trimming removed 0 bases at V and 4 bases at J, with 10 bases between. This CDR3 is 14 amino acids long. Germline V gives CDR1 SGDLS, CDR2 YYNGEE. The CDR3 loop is CASSVEGVVTEAFF. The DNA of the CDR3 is TGTGCCAGCAGCGTAGAGGGGGTGGTCACTGAAGCTTTCTTT.

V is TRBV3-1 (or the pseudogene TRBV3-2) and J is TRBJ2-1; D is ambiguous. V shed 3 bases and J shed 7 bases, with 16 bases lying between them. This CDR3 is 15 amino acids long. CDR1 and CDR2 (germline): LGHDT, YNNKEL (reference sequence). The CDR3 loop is CASSQVSINKNEQFF. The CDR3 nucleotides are TGTGCCAGCAGCCAGGTCAGCATAAACAAGAATGAGCAGTTCTTC.

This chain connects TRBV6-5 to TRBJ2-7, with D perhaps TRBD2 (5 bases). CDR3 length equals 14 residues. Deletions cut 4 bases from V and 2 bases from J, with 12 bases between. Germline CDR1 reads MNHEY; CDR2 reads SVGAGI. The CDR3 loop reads CASSLAGLAYEQYF. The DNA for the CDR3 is TGTGCCAGCAGTTTGGCGGGTCTGGCCTACGAGCAGTACTTC.

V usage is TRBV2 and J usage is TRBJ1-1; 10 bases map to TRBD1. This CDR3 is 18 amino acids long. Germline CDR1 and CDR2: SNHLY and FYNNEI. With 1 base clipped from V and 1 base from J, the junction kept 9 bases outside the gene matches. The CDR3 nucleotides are TGTGCCAGCAGTGAAGTGGGGACAGGGGTTTTCAGGAACACTGAAGCTTTCTTT. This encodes CASSEVGTGVFRNTEAFF.

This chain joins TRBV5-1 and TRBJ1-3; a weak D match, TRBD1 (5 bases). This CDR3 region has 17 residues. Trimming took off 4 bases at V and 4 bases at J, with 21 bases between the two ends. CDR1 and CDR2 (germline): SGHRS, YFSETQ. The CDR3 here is CASSEGTGLYSGNTIYF. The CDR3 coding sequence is TGCGCCAGCAGCGAGGGGACGGGACTTTATTCAGGAAACACCATATATTTT.

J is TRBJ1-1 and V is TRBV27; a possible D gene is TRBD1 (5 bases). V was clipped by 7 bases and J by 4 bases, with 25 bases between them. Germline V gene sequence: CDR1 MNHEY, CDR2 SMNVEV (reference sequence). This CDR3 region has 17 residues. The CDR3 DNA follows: TGTGCCAGCAAAGGCCCTAAAGGGACCCCACGAGGCACTGAAGCTTTCTTT. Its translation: CASKGPKGTPRGTEAFF.

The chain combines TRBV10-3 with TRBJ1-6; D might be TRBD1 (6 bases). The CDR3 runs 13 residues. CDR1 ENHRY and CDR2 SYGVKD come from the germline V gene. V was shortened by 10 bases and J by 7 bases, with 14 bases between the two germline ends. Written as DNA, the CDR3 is TGTGCCACGCGTTGGGACACCAATTCACCCCTCCACTTT. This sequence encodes CATRWDTNSPLHF.

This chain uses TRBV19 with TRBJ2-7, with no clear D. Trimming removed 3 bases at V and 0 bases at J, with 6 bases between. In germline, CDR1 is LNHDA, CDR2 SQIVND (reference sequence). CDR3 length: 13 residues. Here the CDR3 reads CASSIGSSYEQYF. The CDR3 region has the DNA TGTGCCAGTAGTATCGGCAGCTCCTACGAGCAGTACTTC. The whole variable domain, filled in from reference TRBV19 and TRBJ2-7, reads DGGITQSPKYLFRKEGQNVTLSCEQNLNHDAMYWYRQDPGQGLRLIYYSQIVNDFQKGDIAEGYSVSREKKESFPLTVTSAQKNPTAFYLCASSIGSSYEQYFGPGTRLTVT.

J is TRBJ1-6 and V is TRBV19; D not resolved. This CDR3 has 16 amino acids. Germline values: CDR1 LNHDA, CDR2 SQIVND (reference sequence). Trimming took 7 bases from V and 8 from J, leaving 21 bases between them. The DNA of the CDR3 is TGTGCCAGTACCGCCTCGTGGACGCCAGAATATTCACCCCTCCACTTT. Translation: CASTASWTPEYSPLHF.

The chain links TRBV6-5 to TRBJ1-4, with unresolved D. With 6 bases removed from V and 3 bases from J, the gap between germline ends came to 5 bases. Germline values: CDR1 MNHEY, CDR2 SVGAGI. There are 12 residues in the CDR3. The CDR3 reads CASRGANEKLFF. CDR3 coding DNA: TGTGCCAGCAGAGGTGCTAATGAAAAACTGTTTTTT.

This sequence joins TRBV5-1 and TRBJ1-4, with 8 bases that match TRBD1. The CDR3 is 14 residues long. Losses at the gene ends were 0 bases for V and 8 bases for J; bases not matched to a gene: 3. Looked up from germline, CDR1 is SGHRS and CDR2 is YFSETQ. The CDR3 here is CASSLGGTGEKLFF. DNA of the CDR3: TGCGCCAGCAGCTTGGGGGGGACAGGAGAAAAACTGTTTTTT.

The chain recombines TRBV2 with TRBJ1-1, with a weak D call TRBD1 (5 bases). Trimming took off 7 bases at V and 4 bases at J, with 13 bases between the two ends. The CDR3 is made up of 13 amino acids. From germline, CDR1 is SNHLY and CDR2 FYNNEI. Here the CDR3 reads CASNGQRGTEAFF. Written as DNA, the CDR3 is TGTGCCAGCAATGGGCAGAGGGGCACTGAAGCTTTCTTT.